This T cell receptor (beta chain) was sequenced during a study of regulatory T cells in long-lasting Graves disease (dated by TCRdb to the early 2020s). For context, the study as a whole: Newly diagnosed Graves' disease patients had taken antithyroid drugs for less than 3 months. Peripheral blood TCR sequencing and RNA sequencing compared persistent Graves' disease patients with newly diagnosed Graves' disease patients. The study was registered as a clinical trial and conducted in China. A total of about 33 samples underwent TCR sequencing: about 13 from persistent and around 20 from newly diagnosed Graves' disease patients. Study-wide conclusions, independent of this receptor: Compared with newly diagnosed patients, patients with persistent Graves' disease had lower TCR Shannon entropy and fewer highly expanded clones, which suggests clonal expansion. A larger number of public clonotypes was shared among persistent patients (around 3,000) than among newly diagnosed patients (around 870). Because the primary lesion, thyroid tissue, could not be accessed, the study looked at peripheral blood alone. The authors acknowledged the small sample size as a limitation that may reduce accuracy. Only the TCR beta chain was sequenced and analyzed. TRBV28, TRBJ1-2 and TRBJ2-5 were preferentially used in persistent disease, while TRBV20-1 and TRBJ2-1 were favored in newly diagnosed disease.

The meaning of the sample's time point label: newly diagnosed GD, antithyroid drugs for less than 3 months. For both TCR sequencing and RNA sequencing, RNA was extracted from PBMCs in TRIzol. The diagnosis of Graves' disease was made according to American Thyroid Association guidelines. Recruitment of patients was carried out at an endocrinology department in Xi'an, China. Each patient gave approximately 10 milliliters of peripheral blood, collected in an EDTA anticoagulant tube. Ficoll Paque Plus density gradient separation was used to isolate PBMCs, and no further T cell sorting was done. An Agilent 2100 Bioanalyzer and agarose gel were used to check RNA quality, and a NanoDrop 2000 was used to measure RNA concentration. The CDR3 sequence holds 13 residues, the cysteine and phenylalanine included. Kept here is only the CDR3 DNA, which spans 39 bases and is read in frame from base 1. The trim is 6 bases for V and 4 bases for J, with a gap of 13 bases between the germline ends. CDR1 and CDR2, per the germline V gene (reference sequence), are LNHDA and SQIVND.

This clonotype was detected only a few times. Its antigen is not yet known. Nothing much larger sits one base from this clone, and base qualities are not available. The protocol used for the library was multiplex PCR. Instrument on record: Illumina HiSeq 4000. To build TCR beta libraries, CDR3 regions were amplified by Arm-PCR using iRepertoire HTBI primers. PCR products were gel purified before sequencing. Per the authors' processing: A total of some 65 TRBV and 14 TRBJ segments were identified across samples and were used for gene usage analysis of CDR3 amino acid clonotypes. COPE and FqMerger were used to merge the filtered high-quality paired reads into contigs. BLAST was used to align contigs to the IMGT TRBV, TRBD and TRBJ reference genes, and CDR3 was defined following IMGT. Highly expanded clones were defined as clonotypes with a frequency above 0.1%. Shannon entropy served as the measure of repertoire diversity, while the Gini coefficient captured V-J evenness. Public clonotypes were defined as clonotypes shared by more than one individual. In TCRdb, the public reads were trimmed at Q25 with fastp and aligned with MiXCR, with productive beta chains retained. Rows merge per CDR3 protein into single entries with the most common DNA and genes. The V and J calls were not made by the authors but by TCRdb's processing. Counted in this sample were about 440,000 distinct CDR3 sequences; 14% to 15% of them appeared once. Jointly, the top ten make up over 15% of the sample.

These data also featured in a second study, about T cells in Graves' hyperthyroidism and ophthalmopathy. As described in the second report: Graves' hyperthyroidism was defined as stable when no progression to ophthalmopathy occurred over 18 months of follow-up. The hyperthyroidism patients were between 18 and 65 years old and newly diagnosed, with a disease duration of less than 2 months. Any patient with an uncontrolled infection, another autoimmune disease, pregnancy or lactation was excluded. Diagnoses relied on clinical symptoms, serum thyroxine and TRAb, thyroid ultrasound and orbital computed tomography. The first round of RT-PCR for the TCR CDR3 was performed with the HTBI primer set and the Qiagen OneStep RT-PCR kit. Most expanded thyroid clonotypes (frequency above 0.001) were also found in blood, which suggests that blood repertoires may mirror thyroid immune responses. Ophthalmopathy was separated from stable hyperthyroidism by a 13 V-J signature model, with about 88% sensitivity and just over 81% specificity obtained in cross-validation and 80%/75% obtained in testing. In validation, progression to ophthalmopathy was predicted by the model with 70.59% sensitivity and 72.22% specificity, a median of about 6 months before onset. A discovery cohort of about 100 patients, roughly 43 with Graves' ophthalmopathy and roughly 59 with stable Graves' hyperthyroidism, was used to find distinguishing TCR V-J signatures. Prospective prediction of ophthalmopathy was tested in an independent validation cohort of 18 to 20 hyperthyroidism patients and around 16 patients who later progressed to ophthalmopathy. The roughly 100 discovery patients were randomly split 7:3 into training and test sets. The study also compared thyroid tissue and blood T-cell repertoires from over 5 Graves' hyperthyroidism patients. Following sampling, methimazole starting at 30 mg daily was given to hyperthyroidism patients, and high-dose intravenous methylprednisolone was given to ophthalmopathy patients. The libraries were constructed in a second round of multiplex PCR and then size-selected and purified. Sequencing of the libraries was done on an Illumina HiSeq2000 using paired-end 100 bp reads. Raw data were processed with SOAPnuke, discarding reads with adapters, uncalled bases, mean Phred below 15, or no exact constant-primer or identifier match. COPE v1.2.5 was used to merge the high-quality paired reads, and each unique nucleotide sequence was defined as a clonotype. MiTCR v1.1 was used to align clonotypes to the IMGT TRBV, TRBD and TRBJ reference segments. The analysis included only V-J combinations with a frequency above 0.0001, which together covered 99% to 99.2% of the repertoires. A TCS score was defined as the ratio between F50 (clonal expansion) and ExV (chaos), using BLOSUM62-based TCRdist between CDR3 peptides within each V-J. Welch's t-statistics and random forest reduced roughly 530 V-J features to under 15, which were used in a naive Bayes classifier (R e1071). No statistical method was used to fix the sample size in advance, and group allocation was not hidden from the investigators. TCR Vbeta CDR3 sequencing of some 140 peripheral blood samples (around 45 ophthalmopathy, under 80 hyperthyroidism and about 17 progressor patients) is reported in the paper.

The chain links TRBV19 with TRBJ2-7, with the identity of the D gene unclear. This material consisted of peripheral blood mononuclear cells (PBMCs), taken at new diagnosis, from a patient treated with antithyroid drugs. The clonotype was recovered from a woman younger than 45 with Graves disease. Donor details come from another sample of the same person, matched by shared clones. CDR3 loop: CASRSPVGYEQYF. The nucleotide sequence is TGTGCCAGTAGGTCTCCGGTTGGATACGAGCAGTACTTC. Beyond the CDR3, the reference TRBV19 and TRBJ2-7 genes provide the residues; the full variable domain reads: DGGITQSPKYLFRKEGQNVTLSCEQNLNHDAMYWYRQDPGQGLRLIYYSQIVNDFQKGDIAEGYSVSREKKESFPLTVTSAQKNPTAFYLCASRSPVGYEQYFGPGTRLTVT.